This T cell receptor beta chain is from a study of blood T cells in healthy people across ages (dated by TCRdb to the mid-2010s). Background for the entire study: In model experiments, template switching captured about one uniquely barcoded TCR beta cDNA molecule for every two T cells. Using deep sequencing normalized with unique cDNA molecular identifiers, the study measured how TCR beta repertoire diversity changes with age. Four age groups were formed from the donors: young (average approximately 15 years), middle-aged (approximately 42), aged (around 68) and long-lived (less than 85). To avoid experimental bias, donors of different ages were distributed randomly across sequencing lanes. For two donors (one aged 18 to 29 and one aged 80 or older), the study analyzed two additional independent replicas of 1 million unique cDNA reads from the same blood draw.

The approximately 39 donors, aged about 6 to 95 years, were systemically healthy Caucasian individuals from Russia. Roughly 9.5 milliliters of peripheral blood were drawn from each donor into EDTA-treated Vacutainer tubes. Ficoll-Paque density-gradient centrifugation was used to isolate PBMCs, with at least 7 million obtained per sample. Total RNA, at least 6 micrograms per sample, was extracted from PBMCs with Trizol reagent. Naive CD45RAhigh/CD27high T cell percentages were measured by flow cytometry on a PBMC aliquot from every donor. The germline V and J ends show losses of 0 bases and 4 bases respectively, and no gene match explains 10 bases of the junction. The germline V gene (reference sequence) provides CDR1 DFQATT and CDR2 SNEGSKA. Its CDR3 holds 16 amino acids, cysteine through phenylalanine. The retained sequence is limited to the CDR3, 48 bases, with the frame set at the first base. Notes on this clonotype: No antigen is known for it. Per-base qualities were not stored, and no clone one base away is much larger.

The library came from 5' RACE. TCRdb names Illumina HiSeq 2500 as the instrument used. The second PCR ran for roughly 7 to 11 cycles and used a J-beta primer mix along with a sample-barcoded 5' primer. A template-switch 5' adaptor carrying 12 random nucleotides introduced a unique molecular identifier onto each TCR beta cDNA molecule. Each sample yielded at least 2.5 million CDR3-containing paired-end reads. First-strand cDNA synthesis was performed from all RNA using the Mint cDNA synthesis kit, with priming by a TRBC-specific oligonucleotide. Following uracil-DNA glycosylase treatment, all cDNA underwent a first 18-cycle PCR with the universal primers M1SS and BC2_uni_R. From the authors' description of their analysis: For normalization, 1 million high-quality reads were randomly selected from each sample, with every read carrying a distinct molecular identifier. Reads sharing molecular identifiers were discarded rather than binned into consensus sequences. MiTCR, run with a Q25 quality threshold and the strictest error-elimination algorithm, handled CDR3 identification, clonotype clustering and error correction. A nonparametric unseen species model with Euler transformation was used to estimate lower-bound total TCR beta diversity. TCRdb trimmed public reads at Q25 via fastp, called clones via MiXCR and kept in-frame beta chains. Duplicate CDR3 protein sequences are folded into a single record with the most common DNA and genes. TCRdb, not the original authors, processed these V and J calls. For this sample the table gives around 870,000 distinct CDR3 sequences, of which 29% were detected only once. About 18% of the sample is in the top ten clones.

Beyond this particular receptor, the publication reports: Compared with the aged group, the long-lived group had more naive CD4+ T cells, fewer expanded clones and increased TCR diversity, a pattern suggesting age selection. Estimates of total diversity based on one million sequenced T cells were regarded as lower bounds and as underestimates. Because profiling used bulk unsorted PBMCs, naive and antigen-experienced compartments could not be compared conclusively. Because donor CMV infection status was unknown, age-related changes in expanded clonotypes were potentially confounded. As age increased, observed TCR beta diversity per million T cells dropped in a roughly linear way, and a significant reduction was already evident by age 40. A strong correlation was found between observed TCR beta diversity and the percentage of naive T cells measured by flow cytometry.

Recombination linked TRBV20-1 to TRBJ2-3; TRBD2 agrees with 7 junctional bases. The sequencing input was blood. This receptor was identified in a woman older than 75 in good health. The DNA sequence is as follows: TGCAGTGCTAGAGAGGGGACTGGCGGGAGCGCAGATACGCAGTATTTT. Its protein reads: CSAREGTGGSADTQYF.